The 26 T cell receptor beta chains below were found in one sample sequenced in a study of CD8 T cells in ankylosing spondylitis. MiXCR, run by TCRdb on the 5' RACE reads, gives a single entry per CDR3 protein. This sample carries roughly 68,000 distinct CDR3 sequences, 6.2% of them seen once, and the ten largest clones take roughly 4.8%. Sample: synovial fluid, either unsorted or a sorted T cell fraction (not recorded which). These receptors were taken from a male donor with ankylosing spondylitis.

There are many counts of this clonotype. V usage is TRBV5-1 and J usage is TRBJ2-3; D gene uncertain. CDR3 size: 12 residues. V lost 4 bases and J lost 7, with 10 bases in between. CDR1 and CDR2 from the germline V gene are SGHRS and YFSETQ. DNA for the CDR3: TGCGCCAGCAGCAGGGATCCCCATACGCAGTATTTT. As protein: CASSRDPHTQYF. The full variable domain, rest sourced from reference TRBV5-1 and TRBJ2-3, is KAGVTQTPRYLIKTRGQQVTLSCSPISGHRSVSWYQQTPGQGLQFLFEYFSETQRNKGNFPGRFSGRQFSNSRSEMNVSTLELGDSALYLCASSRDPHTQYFGPGTRLTVL.

This clonotype has at least ten counts. The V gene is TRBV19, the J gene TRBJ1-5; tentatively, D is TRBD1 (5 bases). There are 15 residues in the CDR3. Germline V gene data show CDR1 as LNHDA and CDR2 as SQIVND (reference sequence). Trimming shortened V by 5 bases and J by 0 bases, and 11 bases separated the two germline ends. CDR3 DNA: TGTGCCAGTAGTCTTCTACAGGATAGCAATCAGCCCCAGCATTTT. It yields the protein CASSLLQDSNQPQHF.

This clonotype was counted a few times. The chain couples TRBV6-5 to TRBJ2-1; 9 bases map to TRBD2. This CDR3 is built from 17 residues. Germline V gives CDR1 MNHEY, CDR2 SVGAGI. V was pared by 4 bases and J by 1 base, with 8 bases of the junction left unmatched. The CDR3 nucleotides read TGTGCCAGCAGTTCTCTTAGCGGGGGCCTGTCCTACAATGAGCAGTTCTTC. Translation gives CASSSLSGGLSYNEQFF.

This clonotype was observed many times. J is TRBJ1-5 and V is TRBV20-1; D remains ambiguous. This CDR3 has 15 amino acids. V was trimmed by 0 bases and J by 2 bases, leaving 11 bases between them. The germline V gene encodes CDR1 DFQATT and CDR2 SNEGSKA (reference sequence). This chain's CDR3 is CSARDRLEGNQPQHF. DNA for the CDR3: TGCAGTGCTAGAGACAGGTTAGAGGGCAATCAGCCCCAGCATTTT.

This clonotype was observed a handful of times. This chain uses TRBV18 with TRBJ2-1; 7 nucleotides agree with TRBD1. The CDR3 is 15 residues long. CDR1 and CDR2 (germline): KGHSH, LQKENI. Trimming cost V 5 bases and J 3 bases; bases outside gene matches: 7. CDR3 amino acids: CASSGKDRIYNEQFF. The CDR3 DNA reads as TGTGCCAGCTCAGGGAAGGACAGGATCTACAATGAGCAGTTCTTC.

This clonotype is labeled as medium-sized. The chain combines TRBV5-1 with TRBJ2-2; no firm D call. Trimming cost V 2 bases and J 2 bases, with 7 bases left between them. The CDR3 runs 14 residues. The germline V gene encodes CDR1 SGHRS and CDR2 YFSETQ. For the CDR3, the DNA is TGCGCCAGCAGCTTTCAAGGAAACACCGGGGAGCTGTTTTTT. This codes for CASSFQGNTGELFF.

This clonotype was found many times. One junction end does not reproduce the germline sequence, and a read error may be involved. The chain joins TRBV7-2 to TRBJ2-1, with a tentative D call TRBD1 (6 bases). The CDR3 loop spans 13 amino acids. Germline V CDR1 and CDR2: SGHTA, FQGNSA. The DNA of the CDR3 is TGTGCCAGCAGCCTAGCAGGGGTCAATGAGCAGTTCTTC. This gives the protein CASSLAGVNEQFF.

This clonotype was counted at least ten times. The chain joins TRBV5-1 to TRBJ1-3, with D possibly being TRBD1 (5 bases). Per germline, CDR1 SGHRS and CDR2 YFSETQ. There are 18 residues in the CDR3. V was trimmed by 1 base and J by 1 base, leaving 18 bases between them. The chain's CDR3 is CASSLFGTDGLSGNTIYF. CDR3 DNA: TGCGCCAGCAGCTTGTTTGGGACCGACGGGCTATCTGGAAACACCATATATTTT. Complete variable domain (other parts from reference TRBV5-1 and TRBJ1-3): KAGVTQTPRYLIKTRGQQVTLSCSPISGHRSVSWYQQTPGQGLQFLFEYFSETQRNKGNFPGRFSGRQFSNSRSEMNVSTLELGDSALYLCASSLFGTDGLSGNTIYFGEGSWLTVV.

This sequence joins TRBV6-2 or TRBV6-3 and TRBJ2-1, with D possibly called TRBD1 or TRBD2 (5 bases each). CDR3 length: 13 residues. V gave up 4 bases and J gave up 8 bases, with 12 bases separating them. Germline V lookup: CDR1 MNHEY, CDR2 SVGEGT. CDR3 residues: CASSFLGDHEQFF. CDR3 nucleotides: TGTGCCAGCAGTTTTCTGGGGGACCATGAGCAGTTCTTC.

This clonotype was counted ten times or more. The chain joins TRBV29-1 to TRBJ2-3, with D perhaps matching TRBD1 or TRBD2 (5 bases each). The CDR3 contains 13 residues. Between the trimmed V and J ends, which lost 4 bases and 4 bases, there was a span of 12 bases. The germline gives CDR1 SQVTM, CDR2 ANQGSEA. CDR3 bases: TGCAGCGTTGGGGGGTTTAACGCAGATACGCAGTATTTT. This codes for CSVGGFNADTQYF.

This clonotype showed up many times. The chain uses TRBV4-3 and TRBJ2-1, with D possibly matching TRBD2 (7 bases). V was clipped by 0 bases and J by 10 bases, with 19 bases between them. Germline loops: CDR1 LGHNA, CDR2 YSLEER. The CDR3 has 16 residues. The CDR3 region has the DNA TGCGCCAGCAGCCAAGATAGTGGGAGGGGACAATGGGAGCAGTTCTTC. It translates to CASSQDSGRGQWEQFF.

This clonotype was detected ten times or more. V usage is TRBV5-5 and J usage is TRBJ2-7; 9 nucleotides match TRBD2. Trimming cost V 0 bases and J 2 bases; bases outside gene matches: 0. There are 14 residues in the CDR3. The germline gives CDR1 SGHKS, CDR2 YYEKEE (reference sequence). The CDR3 region is CASSLGTSAYEQYF. The CDR3 nucleotides read TGTGCCAGCAGCTTGGGGACTAGCGCCTACGAGCAGTACTTC.

In this sample, this clonotype turned up a few times. J is TRBJ1-4 and V is TRBV5-1; 8 nucleotides align to TRBD1. Germline values: CDR1 SGHRS, CDR2 YFSETQ. Germline trimming cut 0 bases from V and 6 bases from J; bases unmatched to any gene: 4. This CDR3 is 15 amino acids long. The CDR3 sequence is CASSLVPTGDEKLFF. CDR3 sequence (DNA): TGCGCCAGCAGCTTGGTTCCGACAGGGGATGAAAAACTGTTTTTT.

This clonotype was counted many times. The chain couples TRBV18 to TRBJ2-2, with 9 bases that match TRBD1. This CDR3 comprises 16 residues. The V segment lost 3 bases and the J segment 3 bases; nucleotides outside the gene matches: 5. Germline V gives CDR1 KGHSH, CDR2 LQKENI. The CDR3 loop reads CASSPTGGTDTGELFF. The CDR3 DNA sequence: TGTGCCAGCTCACCGACAGGGGGGACGGACACCGGGGAGCTGTTTTTT.

The table lists this clonotype with many counts. This chain joins TRBV20-1 and TRBJ2-5; TRBD2 agrees at 13 bases. After removal of 4 bases from V and 3 bases from J, the junction contained 5 bases not matched to a gene. This CDR3 has 15 residues. Germline CDR1 DFQATT, CDR2 SNEGSKA (reference sequence). CDR3 sequence reads: CSAMGLAGREETQYF. CDR3 DNA: TGCAGTGCTATGGGACTAGCGGGAAGGGAAGAGACCCAGTACTTC.

The sample holds many counts of this clonotype. The CDR3 region is CASSSLTTGTQETQYF. The CDR3 DNA follows: TGTGCCAGCAGCTCTCTAACGACAGGGACCCAAGAGACCCAGTACTTC. The rearrangement joins TRBV13 to TRBJ2-5; 7 bases agree with TRBD1. This CDR3 region has 16 residues. V trimming: 4 bases; J trimming: 1 base; junction bases outside the gene matches: 9. Germline V gene sequence: CDR1 PRHDT, CDR2 FYEKMQ (reference sequence).

This clonotype is labeled medium-sized. CDR3 in DNA: TGTGCCAGCAGCCCAGAGAAGCGGGAGACGAGCTCCTACAATGAGCAGTTCTTC. It yields the protein CASSPEKRETSSYNEQFF. The chain carries TRBV28 and TRBJ2-1; 8 bases agree with TRBD2. CDR1 is MDHEN, CDR2 SYDVKM, per germline. Trimming removed 6 bases from V and 0 bases from J; junction bases left unmatched: 13. This CDR3 region has 18 residues.

The table lists this clonotype with many counts. The chain carries TRBV5-1 and TRBJ2-3; 8 bases are shared with TRBD1. After removal of 4 bases from V and 4 bases from J, the junction contained 8 bases not matched to a gene. The germline gives CDR1 SGHRS, CDR2 YFSETQ. The CDR3 consists of 15 residues. The CDR3: CASSTGTGPADTQYF. CDR3 nucleotide sequence: TGCGCCAGCAGCACCGGGACAGGACCTGCAGATACGCAGTATTTT.

CDR3 amino acids: CSARGAGLTDTQYF. The CDR3 nucleotides are TGCAGTGCTAGGGGGGCGGGCCTCACAGATACGCAGTATTTT. V gene TRBV20-1 combines with J gene TRBJ2-3; tentative D call: TRBD1 (6 bases). The V end was cut by 3 bases, the J end by 2 bases, with 12 bases between. The germline V gene has CDR1 DFQATT and CDR2 SNEGSKA (reference sequence). This CDR3 region has 14 residues.

The J gene is TRBJ2-2, the V gene TRBV3-1; D not resolved. Trimming removed 1 base at V and 6 bases at J, with 6 bases between. From germline, CDR1 is LGHDT and CDR2 YNNKEL (reference sequence). There are 13 residues in the CDR3. The CDR3 sequence is CASSQVSSGELFF. In DNA form, the CDR3 reads TGTGCCAGCAGCCAAGTTAGTTCCGGGGAGCTGTTTTTT.

In regard to this clonotype: Just one base apart from a much larger clone, this may be a read error. The chain uses TRBV4-1 and TRBJ2-3; D gene unclear. The CDR3 length is 12 residues. Germline CDR1 and CDR2: MGHRA and YSYEKL. Trimming left V 4 bases short and J 3 bases short, with 5 bases between. The CDR3 DNA sequence: TGCGCCAGCAGCCGGGTGACAGATACGCAGTATTTT. Encoded protein: CASSRVTDTQYF.

This clonotype was detected ten times or more. The chain's CDR3 is CASRLTGHSYEQYF. For the CDR3, the DNA is TGCGCCAGCAGACTGACAGGGCACTCCTACGAGCAGTACTTC. V and J are TRBV4-1 and TRBJ2-7; 7 bases map to TRBD1. J lost 0 bases, V lost 6 bases, and 5 bases had no gene match. CDR3 size: 14 residues. In germline, CDR1 is MGHRA, CDR2 YSYEKL.

This sequence joins TRBV6-1 and TRBJ1-5, with a possible D match to TRBD1 (5 bases). With 6 bases removed from V and 9 bases from J, the gap between germline ends came to 18 bases. This CDR3 comprises 14 residues. Germline V CDR1 and CDR2: MNHNS, SASEGT. As DNA, the CDR3 is TGTGCCAGCAGCCTTCCGGGACCGGAGGGGCCCCAGCATTTT. It translates to CASSLPGPEGPQHF.

The sample holds many counts of this clonotype. The chain uses TRBV19 and TRBJ2-1, with D uncertain. Germline CDR1 is LNHDA and CDR2 is SQIVND (reference sequence). V shed 8 bases and J shed 8 bases, with 13 bases lying between them. This CDR3 region has 12 residues. This chain's CDR3 is CASRSIGDEQFF. CDR3 nucleotides: TGTGCCAGTCGTTCGATCGGAGATGAGCAGTTCTTC. Complete variable domain (other parts from reference TRBV19 and TRBJ2-1): DGGITQSPKYLFRKEGQNVTLSCEQNLNHDAMYWYRQDPGQGLRLIYYSQIVNDFQKGDIAEGYSVSREKKESFPLTVTSAQKNPTAFYLCASRSIGDEQFFGPGTRLTVL.

This clonotype was detected many times. The genes are TRBV5-1 and TRBJ1-1; D uncertain. CDR1 is SGHRS and CDR2 is YFSETQ in the germline V gene. The CDR3 is 12 residues long. V was pared by 5 bases and J by 5 bases, with 10 bases between. Here the CDR3 DNA reads TGCGCCAGCAGTCCGGGATGGACTGAAGCTTTCTTT. Protein product: CASSPGWTEAFF.

In its sample, this clonotype was seen many times. The CDR3 nucleotides read TGCAGTGCTAGAGTGGGGAGGGCCACTAATGAGCAGTTCTTC. Translating gives CSARVGRATNEQFF. This chain joins TRBV20-1 and TRBJ2-1; 7 nucleotides line up with TRBD2. V trimming: 1 base; J trimming: 7 bases; junction bases outside the gene matches: 7. The length of the CDR3 is 14 residues. Germline V gives CDR1 DFQATT, CDR2 SNEGSKA (reference sequence).